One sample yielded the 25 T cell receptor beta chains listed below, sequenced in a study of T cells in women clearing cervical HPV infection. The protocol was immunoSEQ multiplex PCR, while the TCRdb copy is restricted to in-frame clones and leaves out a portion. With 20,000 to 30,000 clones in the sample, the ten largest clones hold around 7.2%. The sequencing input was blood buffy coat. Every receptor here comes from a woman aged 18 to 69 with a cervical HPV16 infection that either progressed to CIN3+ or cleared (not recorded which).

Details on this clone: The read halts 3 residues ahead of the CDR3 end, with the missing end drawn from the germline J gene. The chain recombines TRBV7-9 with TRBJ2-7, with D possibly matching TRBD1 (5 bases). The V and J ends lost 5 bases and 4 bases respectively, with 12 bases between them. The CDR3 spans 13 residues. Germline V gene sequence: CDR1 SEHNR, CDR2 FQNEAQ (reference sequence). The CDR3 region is CASSPSTEYEQYF. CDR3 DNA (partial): TGTGCCAGCAGCCCCTCGACAGAGTACGAG.

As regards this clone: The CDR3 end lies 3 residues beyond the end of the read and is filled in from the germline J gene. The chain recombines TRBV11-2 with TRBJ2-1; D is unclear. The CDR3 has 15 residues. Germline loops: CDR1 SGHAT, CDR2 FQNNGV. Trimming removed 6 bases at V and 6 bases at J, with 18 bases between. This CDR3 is CASRTPRPPINEQFF. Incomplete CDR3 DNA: TGTGCCAGCAGGACGCCTAGGCCACCGATCAATGAG.

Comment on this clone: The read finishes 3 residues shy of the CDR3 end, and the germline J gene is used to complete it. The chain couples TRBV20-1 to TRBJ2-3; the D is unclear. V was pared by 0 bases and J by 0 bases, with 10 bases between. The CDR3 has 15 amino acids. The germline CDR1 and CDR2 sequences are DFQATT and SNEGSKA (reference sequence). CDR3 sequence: CSARDVATSTDTQYF. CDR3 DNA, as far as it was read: TGCAGTGCTAGAGACGTGGCGACTAGCACAGATACG.

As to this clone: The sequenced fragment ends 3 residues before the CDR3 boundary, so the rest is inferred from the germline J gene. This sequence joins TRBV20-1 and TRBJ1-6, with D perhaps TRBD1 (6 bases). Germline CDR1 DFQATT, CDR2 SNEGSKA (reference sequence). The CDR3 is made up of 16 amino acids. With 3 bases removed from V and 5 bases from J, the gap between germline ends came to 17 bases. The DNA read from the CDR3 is TGCAGTGCTAGCCCCCCGGGACATACAAATAATTCACCC. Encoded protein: CSASPPGHTNNSP. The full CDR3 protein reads CSASPPGHTNNSPLHF.

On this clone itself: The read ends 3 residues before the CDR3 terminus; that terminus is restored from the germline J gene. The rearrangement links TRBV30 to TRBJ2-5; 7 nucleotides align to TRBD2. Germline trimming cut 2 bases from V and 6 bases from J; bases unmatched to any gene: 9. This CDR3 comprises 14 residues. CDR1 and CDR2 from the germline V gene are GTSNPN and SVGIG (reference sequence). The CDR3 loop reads CAWSRLAPRKTQYF. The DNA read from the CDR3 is TGTGCCTGGAGTAGACTAGCCCCTCGTAAGACC. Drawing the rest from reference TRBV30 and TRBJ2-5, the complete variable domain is SQTIHQWPATLVQPVGSPLSLECTVEGTSNPNLYWYRQAAGRGLQLLFYSVGIGQISSEVPQNLSASRPQDRQFILSSKKLLLSDSGFYLCAWSRLAPRKTQYFGPGTRLLVL.

The CDR3 sequence: CASSLGQGDSTDTQYF. Partial CDR3 DNA: TGCGCCAGCAGCTTGGGACAGGGGGATAGCACAGATACC. The J gene is TRBJ2-5, the V gene TRBV5-1, with 9 nucleotides matching TRBD1. The read finishes 3 residues shy of the CDR3 end, and the germline J gene is used to complete it. The CDR3 contains 16 residues. Per the germline V gene, CDR1 is SGHRS and CDR2 is YFSETQ.

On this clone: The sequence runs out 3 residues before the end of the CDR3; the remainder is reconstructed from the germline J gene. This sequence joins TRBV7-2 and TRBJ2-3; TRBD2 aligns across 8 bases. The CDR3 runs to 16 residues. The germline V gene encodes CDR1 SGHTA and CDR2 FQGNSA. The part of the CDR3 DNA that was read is TGTGCCAGCAGCTTAGCATTAACTAGCGGTCAAGAGACG. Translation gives CASSLALTSGQET. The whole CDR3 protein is CASSLALTSGQETQYF. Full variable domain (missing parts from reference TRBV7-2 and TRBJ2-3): GAGVSQSPSNKVTEKGKDVELRCDPISGHTALYWYRQSLGQGLEFLIYFQGNSAPDKSGLPSDRFSAERTGGSVSTLTIQRTQQEDSAVYLCASSLALTSGQETQYFGPGTRLTVL.

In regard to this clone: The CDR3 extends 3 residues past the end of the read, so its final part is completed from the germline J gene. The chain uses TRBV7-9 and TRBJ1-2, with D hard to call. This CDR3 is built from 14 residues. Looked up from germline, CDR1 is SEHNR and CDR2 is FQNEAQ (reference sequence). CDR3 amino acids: CASSLSSVSYDYTF. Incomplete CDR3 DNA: TGTGCCAGCAGCTTAAGCTCGGTGTCCTACGAC.

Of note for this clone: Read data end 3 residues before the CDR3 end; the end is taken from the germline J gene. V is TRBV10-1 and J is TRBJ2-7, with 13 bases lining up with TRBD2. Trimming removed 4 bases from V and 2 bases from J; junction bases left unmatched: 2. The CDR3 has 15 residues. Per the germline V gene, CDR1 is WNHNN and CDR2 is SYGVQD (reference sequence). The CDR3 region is CASSGTSGRAYEQYF. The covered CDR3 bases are TGCGCCAGCAGTGGAACTAGCGGGAGGGCCTACGAG.

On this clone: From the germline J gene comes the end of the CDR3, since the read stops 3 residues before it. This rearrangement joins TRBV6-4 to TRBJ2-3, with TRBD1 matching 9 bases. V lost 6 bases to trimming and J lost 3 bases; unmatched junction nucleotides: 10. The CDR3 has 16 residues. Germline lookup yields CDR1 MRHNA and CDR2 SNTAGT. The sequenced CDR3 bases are TGTGCCAGCAGAAACAAACAGGGGGCGATTACAGATACG. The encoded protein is CASRNKQGAITDT. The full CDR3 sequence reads CASRNKQGAITDTQYF.

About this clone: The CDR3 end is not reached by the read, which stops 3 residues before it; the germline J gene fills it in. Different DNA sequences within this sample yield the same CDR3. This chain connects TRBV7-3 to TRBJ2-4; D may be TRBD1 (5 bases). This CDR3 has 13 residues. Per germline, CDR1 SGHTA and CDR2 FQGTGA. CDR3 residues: CASSPDRNYGQYF. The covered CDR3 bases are TGTGCCAGCAGCCCCGACAGAAACTATGGT.

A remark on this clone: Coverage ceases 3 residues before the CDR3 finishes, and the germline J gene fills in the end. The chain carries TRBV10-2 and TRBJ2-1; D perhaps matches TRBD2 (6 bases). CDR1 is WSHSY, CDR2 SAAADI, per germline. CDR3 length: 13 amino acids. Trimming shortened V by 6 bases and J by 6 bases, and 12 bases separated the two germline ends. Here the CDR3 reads CASSFSGVNEQFF. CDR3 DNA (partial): TGCGCCAGCAGCTTTAGCGGAGTCAATGAG.

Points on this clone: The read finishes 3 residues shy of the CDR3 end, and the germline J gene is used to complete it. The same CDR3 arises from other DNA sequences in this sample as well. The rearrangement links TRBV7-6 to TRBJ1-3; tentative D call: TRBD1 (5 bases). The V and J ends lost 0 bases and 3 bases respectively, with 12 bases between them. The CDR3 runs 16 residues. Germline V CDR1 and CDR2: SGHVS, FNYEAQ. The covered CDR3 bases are TGTGCCAGCAGCTTAGCGTGGGGGGGTAATGGAAACACC. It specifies CASSLAWGGNGNT. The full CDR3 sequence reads CASSLAWGGNGNTIYF.

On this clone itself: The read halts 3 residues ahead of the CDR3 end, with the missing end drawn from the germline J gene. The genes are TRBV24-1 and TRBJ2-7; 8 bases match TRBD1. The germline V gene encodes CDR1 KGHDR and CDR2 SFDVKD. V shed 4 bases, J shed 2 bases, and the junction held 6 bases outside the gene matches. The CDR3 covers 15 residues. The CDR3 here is CATSDPGQGAYEQYF. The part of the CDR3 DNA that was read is TGTGCCACCAGTGACCCAGGACAGGGAGCCTACGAG.

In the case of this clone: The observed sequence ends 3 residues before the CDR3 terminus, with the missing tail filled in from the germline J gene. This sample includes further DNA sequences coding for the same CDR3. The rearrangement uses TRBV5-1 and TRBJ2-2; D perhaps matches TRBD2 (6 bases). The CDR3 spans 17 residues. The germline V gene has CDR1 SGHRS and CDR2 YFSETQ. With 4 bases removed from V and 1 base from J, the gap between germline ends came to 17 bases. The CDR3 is CASSPQPQGLNTGELFF. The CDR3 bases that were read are TGCGCCAGCAGCCCACAACCCCAGGGACTGAACACCGGGGAG.

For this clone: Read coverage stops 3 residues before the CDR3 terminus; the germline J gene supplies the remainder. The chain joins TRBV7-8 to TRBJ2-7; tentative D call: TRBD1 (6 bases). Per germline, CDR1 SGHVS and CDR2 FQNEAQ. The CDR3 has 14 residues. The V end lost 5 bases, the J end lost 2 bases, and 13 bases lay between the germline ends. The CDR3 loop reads CASSPQGFPYEQYF. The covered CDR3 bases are TGTGCCAGCAGCCCTCAGGGGTTTCCCTACGAG.

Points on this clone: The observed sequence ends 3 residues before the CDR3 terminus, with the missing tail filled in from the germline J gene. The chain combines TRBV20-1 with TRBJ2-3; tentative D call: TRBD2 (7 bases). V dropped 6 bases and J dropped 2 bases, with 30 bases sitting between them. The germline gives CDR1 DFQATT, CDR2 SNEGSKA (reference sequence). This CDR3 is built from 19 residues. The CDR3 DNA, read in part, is TGCAGTGCGCGGGGGCTGACTGTCGGGTCACTACCCTCCACAGATACG. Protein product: CSARGLTVGSLPSTDT. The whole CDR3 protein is CSARGLTVGSLPSTDTQYF.

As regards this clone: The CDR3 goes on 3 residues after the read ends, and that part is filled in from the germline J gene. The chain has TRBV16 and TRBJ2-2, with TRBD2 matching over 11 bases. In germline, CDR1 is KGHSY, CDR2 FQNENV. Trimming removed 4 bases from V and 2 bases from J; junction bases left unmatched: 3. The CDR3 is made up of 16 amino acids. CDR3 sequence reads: CASSLGTSGNTGELFF. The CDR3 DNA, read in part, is TGTGCCAGCAGCCTAGGGACTAGCGGAAACACCGGGGAG.

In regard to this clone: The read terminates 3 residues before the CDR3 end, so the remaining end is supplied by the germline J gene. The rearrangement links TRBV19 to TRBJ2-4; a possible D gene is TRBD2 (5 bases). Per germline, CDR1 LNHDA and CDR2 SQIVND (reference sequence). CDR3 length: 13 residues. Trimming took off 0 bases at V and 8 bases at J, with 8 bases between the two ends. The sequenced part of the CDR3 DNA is TGTGCCAGTAGTATAGACCCGCGGGACATT. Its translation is CASSIDPRDI. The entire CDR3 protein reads CASSIDPRDIQYF.

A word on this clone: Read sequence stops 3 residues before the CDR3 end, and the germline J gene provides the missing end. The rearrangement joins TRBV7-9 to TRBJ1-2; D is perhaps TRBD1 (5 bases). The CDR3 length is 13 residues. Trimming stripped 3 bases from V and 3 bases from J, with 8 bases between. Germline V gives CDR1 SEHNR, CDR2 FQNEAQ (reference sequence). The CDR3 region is CASSLPGYYGYTF. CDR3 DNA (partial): TGTGCCAGCAGCTTGCCAGGGTACTATGGC.

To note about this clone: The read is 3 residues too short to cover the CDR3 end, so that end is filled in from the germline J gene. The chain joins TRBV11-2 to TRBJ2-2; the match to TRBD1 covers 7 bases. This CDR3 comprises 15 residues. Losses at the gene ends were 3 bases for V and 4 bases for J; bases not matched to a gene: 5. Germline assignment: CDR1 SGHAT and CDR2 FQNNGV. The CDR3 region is CASSFQGVGTGELFF. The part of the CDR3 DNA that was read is TGTGCCAGCAGCTTTCAGGGGGTCGGCACCGGGGAG.

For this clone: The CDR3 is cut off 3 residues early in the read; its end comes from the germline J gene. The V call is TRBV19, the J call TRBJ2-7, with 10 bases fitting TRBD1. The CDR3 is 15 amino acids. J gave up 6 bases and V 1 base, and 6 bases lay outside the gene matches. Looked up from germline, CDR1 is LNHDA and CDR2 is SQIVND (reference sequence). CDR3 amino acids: CASSIVGTGVVEQYF. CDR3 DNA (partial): TGTGCCAGTAGTATAGTAGGGACAGGGGTCGTCGAG. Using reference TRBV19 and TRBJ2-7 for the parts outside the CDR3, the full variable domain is DGGITQSPKYLFRKEGQNVTLSCEQNLNHDAMYWYRQDPGQGLRLIYYSQIVNDFQKGDIAEGYSVSREKKESFPLTVTSAQKNPTAFYLCASSIVGTGVVEQYFGPGTRLTVT.

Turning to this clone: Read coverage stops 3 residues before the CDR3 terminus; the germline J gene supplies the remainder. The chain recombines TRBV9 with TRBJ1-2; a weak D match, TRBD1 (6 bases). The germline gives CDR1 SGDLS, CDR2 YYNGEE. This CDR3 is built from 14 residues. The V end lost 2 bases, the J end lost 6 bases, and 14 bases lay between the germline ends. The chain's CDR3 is CASSVRGAGDGYTF. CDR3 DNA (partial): TGTGCCAGCAGCGTTAGGGGAGCAGGGGATGGC.

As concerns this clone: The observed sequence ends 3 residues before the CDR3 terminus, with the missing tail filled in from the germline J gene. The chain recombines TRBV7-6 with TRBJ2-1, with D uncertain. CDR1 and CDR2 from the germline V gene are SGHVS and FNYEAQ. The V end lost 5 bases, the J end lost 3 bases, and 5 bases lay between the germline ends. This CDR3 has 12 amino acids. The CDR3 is CASSPNYNEQFF. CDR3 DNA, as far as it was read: TGTGCCAGCAGCCCAAACTACAATGAG.

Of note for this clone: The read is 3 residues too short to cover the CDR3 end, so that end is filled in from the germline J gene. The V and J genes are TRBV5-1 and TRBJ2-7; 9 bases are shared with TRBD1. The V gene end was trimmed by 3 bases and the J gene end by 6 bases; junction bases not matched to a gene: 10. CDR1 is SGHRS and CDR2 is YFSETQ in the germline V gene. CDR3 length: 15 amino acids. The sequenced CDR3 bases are TGCGCCAGCAGCTCTTCGTCGGGACAGGGCGGCGAG. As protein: CASSSSSGQGGE. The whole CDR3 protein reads CASSSSSGQGGEQYF.